The 28 T cell receptor beta chains below all came from one sample that was sequenced in a study of monozygotic twins with inflammatory bowel disease. TCRdb reprocessed the 5' RACE reads and reports one entry per CDR3 protein, with no DNA. Its clone listing holds 400,000 to 500,000 distinct CDR3 sequences. The sample comprised blood. These receptors came from a human donor with ulcerative colitis or Crohn's disease, or a healthy co-twin of an affected twin (not recorded which).

CDR3 sequence: CAISEGAGSPLHF. The chain recombines TRBV10-3 with TRBJ1-6; no DNA is available, so the TRBD1 call from TCRdb remains unchecked. The CDR3 loop spans 13 amino acids. Germline V gene data show CDR1 as ENHRY and CDR2 as SYGVKD.

The V and J genes are TRBV12-3 or TRBV12-4 and TRBJ1-1; TCRdb returns TRBD1, unconfirmable since there is no DNA. The CDR3 is 13 amino acids. CDR3 amino acids: CATKRDRVAEAFF.

The chain couples TRBV7-3 to TRBJ2-1; TCRdb designates TRBD1, a call that cannot be tested without DNA. Germline CDR1 and CDR2: SGHTA and FQGTGA. CDR3 length: 14 amino acids. The CDR3 region is CASSRGQGTNEQFF.

J is TRBJ2-1 and V is TRBV5-1; TCRdb calls TRBD2, which cannot be checked without DNA. CDR3 length: 15 residues. Looked up from germline, CDR1 is SGHRS and CDR2 is YFSETQ. This CDR3 is CASSSTSGIVNEQFF.

The V and J genes are TRBV6-7 and TRBJ1-2; as DNA is missing, the TRBD1 call by TCRdb cannot be tested. TRBV6-7 is an ORF for which the function is uncertain. This CDR3 contains 15 residues. The CDR3 here is CASSYSTGGDYGYTF.

The CDR3 is CASSPNVQGGSYNEQFF. V and J are TRBV5-1 and TRBJ2-1; without DNA, the TCRdb call of TRBD1 cannot be checked. The germline V gene has CDR1 SGHRS and CDR2 YFSETQ. This CDR3 is 17 amino acids long.

This chain links TRBV28 with TRBJ1-2; the D call of TRBD1 rests on TCRdb alone, since no DNA is present to check it. CDR1 is MDHEN and CDR2 is SYDVKM in the germline V gene. The CDR3 is 14 amino acids. The CDR3 here is CASTGAGRGYGYTF.

The V gene is TRBV7-9, the J gene TRBJ2-7. There are 15 residues in the CDR3. The germline V gene encodes CDR1 SEHNR and CDR2 FQNEAQ (reference sequence). CDR3 sequence: CASSLEGFRSYEQYF. Full variable domain (missing parts from reference TRBV7-9 and TRBJ2-7): DTGVSQNPRHKITKRGQNVTFRCDPISEHNRLYWYRQTLGQGPEFLTYFQNEAQLEKSRLLSDRFSAERPKGSFSTLEIQRTEQGDSAMYLCASSLEGFRSYEQYFGPGTRLTVT.

The rearrangement uses TRBV7-6 and TRBJ2-7; the D call of TRBD1 rests on TCRdb alone, since no DNA is present to check it. The CDR3 is 16 residues long. Germline V gene sequence: CDR1 SGHVS, CDR2 FNYEAQ. The CDR3 region is CASSSPLGGGAGEQYF.

The V call is TRBV6-5, the J call TRBJ2-2; the TRBD1 assignment by TCRdb is unverifiable without DNA. The CDR3 consists of 17 residues. Germline values: CDR1 MNHEY, CDR2 SVGAGI. CDR3 residues: CASSYLPTGLNTGELFF.

The genes are TRBV3-1 and TRBJ2-3; TCRdb outputs TRBD1, but without DNA this stays unchecked. Germline V gene data show CDR1 as LGHDT and CDR2 as YNNKEL (reference sequence). This CDR3 is 17 amino acids long. CDR3 in amino acids: CASSPPRGADLTDTQYF.

The gene calls are TRBV20-1 and TRBJ2-3; TCRdb names TRBD2, which stays unverified in the absence of DNA. The CDR3 runs 14 residues. Per the germline V gene, CDR1 is DFQATT and CDR2 is SNEGSKA (reference sequence). CDR3 residues: CSAPWVAGDDTQYF.

This chain joins TRBV9 and TRBJ2-7; with no DNA, the TCRdb D assignment of TRBD1 cannot be verified. The length of the CDR3 is 14 residues. The germline gives CDR1 SGDLS, CDR2 YYNGEE. The CDR3 sequence is CASSVGDSGYEQYF.

CDR3 amino acids: CASSLAGGPRGETQYF. V usage is TRBV7-8 and J usage is TRBJ2-5; lacking DNA, the TRBD2 call made by TCRdb goes unchecked. The CDR3 is 16 residues long. Germline loops: CDR1 SGHVS, CDR2 FQNEAQ.

This chain connects TRBV20-1 to TRBJ2-7. Germline CDR1 is DFQATT and CDR2 is SNEGSKA (reference sequence). CDR3 length: 12 residues. CDR3 sequence: CSAAPSTYEQYF.

This sequence joins TRBV12-3 or TRBV12-4 and TRBJ1-5; lacking DNA, the TRBD1 call made by TCRdb goes unchecked. CDR3 length equals 15 residues. This chain's CDR3 is CASRTSRGTNQPQHF.

This chain connects TRBV7-2 to TRBJ2-7. Germline loops: CDR1 SGHTA, CDR2 FQGNSA. The CDR3 loop spans 16 amino acids. CDR3 in amino acids: CASSFPVGRNSYEQYF.

The chain has TRBV2 and TRBJ2-2; the D gene TCRdb calls, TRBD1, cannot be checked with no DNA. The germline V gene has CDR1 SNHLY and CDR2 FYNNEI. The CDR3 loop spans 17 amino acids. The CDR3 spells CASSVTGQDANTGELFF.

This chain uses TRBV9 with TRBJ2-1. Germline values: CDR1 SGDLS, CDR2 YYNGEE. The CDR3 has 16 amino acids. The CDR3 is CASSVGASNTYNEQFF.

This rearrangement joins TRBV5-4 to TRBJ2-2; TCRdb outputs TRBD2, but without DNA this stays unchecked. The CDR3 spans 21 residues. Germline CDR1 reads SGHNT; CDR2 reads YYREEE (reference sequence). CDR3 region: CASSLGDLAGGPGGGTGELFF.

This chain links TRBV7-2 with TRBJ2-1. The CDR3 consists of 15 residues. In germline, CDR1 is SGHTA, CDR2 FQGNSA. The CDR3 loop is CASSLSGPAYNEQFF.

This chain joins TRBV11-2 and TRBJ2-5; the TCRdb call, TRBD1, lacks DNA for checking. Looked up from germline, CDR1 is SGHAT and CDR2 is FQNNGV. The CDR3 is 15 residues long. CDR3 amino acids: CASSTEGRGTETQYF.

The rearrangement joins TRBV12-3 or TRBV12-4 to TRBJ2-3; TCRdb selects TRBD2, and the lack of DNA leaves this call unchecked. This CDR3 has 15 amino acids. CDR3 protein: CASSKAGTLGGAQYF.

The rearrangement joins TRBV6-5 to TRBJ2-2; the D call from TCRdb, TRBD1, cannot be confirmed without DNA. CDR3 size: 18 residues. Germline assignment: CDR1 MNHEY and CDR2 SVGAGI. CDR3: CASSYSRPGRVNTGELFF.

The chain links TRBV30 to TRBJ2-7. The germline V gene encodes CDR1 GTSNPN and CDR2 SVGIG (reference sequence). The CDR3 sequence is 13 residues long. The CDR3 loop is CAWSVLATYEQYF. The entire variable domain, with the rest obtained from reference TRBV30 and TRBJ2-7, is as follows: SQTIHQWPATLVQPVGSPLSLECTVEGTSNPNLYWYRQAAGRGLQLLFYSVGIGQISSEVPQNLSASRPQDRQFILSSKKLLLSDSGFYLCAWSVLATYEQYFGPGTRLTVT.

This rearrangement joins TRBV15 to TRBJ1-5. Germline CDR1 and CDR2: LNHNV and YYDKDF (reference sequence). The CDR3 sequence is 15 residues long. The CDR3 region is CATSRGEGLNQPQHF.

The chain uses TRBV25-1 and TRBJ1-2. This CDR3 comprises 11 residues. Germline V gene data show CDR1 as MGHDK and CDR2 as SYGVNS. CDR3 amino acids: CASSEVKGYTF.

V gene TRBV20-1 combines with J gene TRBJ1-2; TCRdb's D gene call, TRBD1, goes unchecked for lack of DNA. This CDR3 spans 13 amino acids. Germline-derived CDR1 and CDR2 are DFQATT and SNEGSKA (reference sequence). The chain's CDR3 is CSARDPGQLGETF.